This T cell receptor (beta chain) was sequenced in a study of blood T cell repertoires in COVID-19. Whole-study context: In each case, the material was cDNA or gDNA derived from T cells, B-cell-depleted T cells, or PBMCs.

CDR3 size: 12 residues. Trimming took off 8 bases at V and 1 base at J, with 11 bases between the two ends. Germline CDR1 is SQVTM and CDR2 is ANQGSEA. Only in-frame clones appear in the TCRdb table, and some are missing; sequencing was by immunoSEQ multiplex PCR. The sample contains around 170,000 clones, about 87% of which appear only once. The clonotype originates from a man aged 55 to 70 with acute or convalescent COVID-19. Sequencing input: peripheral blood. The chain combines TRBV29-1 with TRBJ2-5; D unclear. The CDR3 nucleotides are TGCAGCTCTTCAGGCACCCAAGAGACCCAGTACTTC. Its protein is CSSSGTQETQYF.